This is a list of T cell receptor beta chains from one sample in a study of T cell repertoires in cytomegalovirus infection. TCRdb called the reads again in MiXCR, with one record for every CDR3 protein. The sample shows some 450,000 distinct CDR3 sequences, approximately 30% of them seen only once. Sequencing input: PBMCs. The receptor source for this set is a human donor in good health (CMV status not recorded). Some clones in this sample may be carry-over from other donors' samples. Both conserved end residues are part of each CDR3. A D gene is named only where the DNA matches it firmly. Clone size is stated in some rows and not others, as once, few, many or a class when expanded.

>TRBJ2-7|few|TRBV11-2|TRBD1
TGTGCCAGCAGCTCAGTCGTGGGACAGGGGAGATTCGAGCAGTACTTC
CASSSVVGQGRFEQYF
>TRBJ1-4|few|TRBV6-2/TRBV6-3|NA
TGTGCCAGCAGTCCGTATGCAACTAATGAAAAACTGTTTTTT
CASSPYATNEKLFF
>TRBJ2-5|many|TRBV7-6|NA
TGTGCCAGCAGCTTGCCGTTTCCTACAAGTGAGACCCAGTACTTC
CASSLPFPTSETQYF
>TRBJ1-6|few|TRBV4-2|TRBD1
TGTGCCAGCAGCCAAGCAAACCGGGACAGGGTCTCACCCCTCCACTTT
CASSQANRDRVSPLHF
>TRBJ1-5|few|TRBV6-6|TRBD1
TGTGCCAGCAGCGATCAGGGGGGCAATCAGCCCCAGCATTTT
CASSDQGGNQPQHF
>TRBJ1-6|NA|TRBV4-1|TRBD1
TGCGCCAGCAGCCAACCGGGACAGTCTTCACCCCTCCACTTT
CASSQPGQSSPLHF
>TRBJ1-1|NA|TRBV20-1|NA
TGCAGTGCTAGGCGGCCCCGCGCTTTCTTT
CSARRPRAFF
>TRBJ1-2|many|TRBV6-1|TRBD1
TGTGCCAGCAGTGACACAGGGGGTGGCTATGGCTACACCTTC
CASSDTGGGYGYTF
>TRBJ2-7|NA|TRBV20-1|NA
TGCAGTGCTAGAGATACGGCTTCCTACGAGCAGTACTTC
CSARDTASYEQYF
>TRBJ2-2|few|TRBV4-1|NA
TGCGCCAGCAGCCAAGGTGCAGGGAACACCGGGGAGCTGTTTTTT
CASSQGAGNTGELFF
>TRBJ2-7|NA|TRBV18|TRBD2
TGTGCCAGCTCATCGGGGGGATATGAGCAGGACTTC
CASSSGGYEQDF
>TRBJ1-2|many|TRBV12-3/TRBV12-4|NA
TGTGCCAGCAGTTCTCCCCCGGGGCAGGCCCTTAACTATGGCTACACCTTC
CASSSPPGQALNYGYTF
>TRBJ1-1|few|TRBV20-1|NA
TGCAGTGTTGTTAGGGGTGTGAACACTGAAGCTTTCTTT
CSVVRGVNTEAFF
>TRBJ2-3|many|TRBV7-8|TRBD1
TGTGCCAGCAGCCTCGACAGGGGTCGGAATACGCAGTATTTT
CASSLDRGRNTQYF
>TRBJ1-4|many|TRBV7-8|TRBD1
TGTGCCAGCAGCTTAAAGGGCGAAGGACAGGGCGCGGGAAAACTGTTTTTT
CASSLKGEGQGAGKLFF
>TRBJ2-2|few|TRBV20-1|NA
TGCAGTGCTGGCAGGACTGAGGCCCAGGGAACCGGGGAGCTGTTTTTT
CSAGRTEAQGTGELFF
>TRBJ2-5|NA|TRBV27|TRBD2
TGTGCCAGCACCTCTGGACTAGCGGGGGGTCCCGAGTACTTC
CASTSGLAGGPEYF
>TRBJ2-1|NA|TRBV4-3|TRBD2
TGCGCCAGCAGCCAAGCTTGGGCGGGGGGGTCCTACAATGAGCAGTTCTTC
CASSQAWAGGSYNEQFF
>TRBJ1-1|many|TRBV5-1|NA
TGCGCCAGCAGCTTGGGTCAGTCCCTACCGGAAGCTTTCTTT
CASSLGQSLPEAFF
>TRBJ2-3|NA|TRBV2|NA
TGTGCCAGCAGAATTGTTGGGGGTGGAGATACGCAGTATTTT
CASRIVGGGDTQYF
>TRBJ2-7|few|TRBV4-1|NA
TGCGCCAGCAGCCAAGTTGCCGCAGCCTACGAGCAGTACTTC
CASSQVAAAYEQYF
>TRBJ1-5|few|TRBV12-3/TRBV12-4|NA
TGTGCCAGCAGCTTAACAGGAATCAATCAGCCCCAGCATTTT
CASSLTGINQPQHF
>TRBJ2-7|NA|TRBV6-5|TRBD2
TGTGCCAGCAGTTACTCCGGCGGGGGGGCCGTCTACGAGCAGTACTTC
CASSYSGGGAVYEQYF
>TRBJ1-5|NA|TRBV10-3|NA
TGTGCCATCAGTCCATCGGGGGGCAATCAGCCCCAGCATTTT
CAISPSGGNQPQHF
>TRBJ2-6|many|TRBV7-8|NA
TGTGCCAGCAGCTTCTTTACAGGACTCCTAAGAGGCTCTGGGGCCAACGTCCTGACTTTC
CASSFFTGLLRGSGANVLTF
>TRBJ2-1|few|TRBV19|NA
TGTGCCAGTAGGCTGCTAGGGCCCTCCTACAATGAGCAGTTCTTC
CASRLLGPSYNEQFF
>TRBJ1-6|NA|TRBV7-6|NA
TGTGCCAGCGCTAAGTCCCGGGAAAATATTTCACCCCTCCACTTT
CASAKSRENISPLHF
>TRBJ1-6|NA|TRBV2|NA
TGTGCCAGCAGCCGAGTGGTGGGCTCTACTTCACCCCTCCACTTT
CASSRVVGSTSPLHF
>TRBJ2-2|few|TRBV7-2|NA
TGTGCCAGCAGCCGAGTAGGGTTGGGTGCCGGGGAGCTGTTTTTT
CASSRVGLGAGELFF
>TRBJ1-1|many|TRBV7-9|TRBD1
TGTGCCAGCAGCTTAGCGGGGGGGGACAGGGTGAACACTGAAGCTTTCTTT
CASSLAGGDRVNTEAFF
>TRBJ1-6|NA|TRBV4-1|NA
TGCGCCAGCAGCCCTAGACTGGGAGGGTCACCCCTCCACTTT
CASSPRLGGSPLHF
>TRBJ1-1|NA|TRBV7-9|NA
TGTGCCAGCAGCTCAGCGGCGATTGAAGCTTTCTTT
CASSSAAIEAFF
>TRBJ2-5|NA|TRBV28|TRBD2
TGTGCCAGCGGTAACCAGGGACTAGCGGGGTTAACCCAGTACTTC
CASGNQGLAGLTQYF